This T cell receptor beta chain was sequenced in a study of OX40 agonist ivuxolimab in advanced cancers. Study as a whole: Patients were given ivuxolimab, an antibody that agonizes OX40 (CD134). Patients with prior anti-PD-1, anti-PD-L1 or anti-CTLA-4 therapy were eligible; approximately 40% had some.

Some clones are missing from TCRdb's copy, which holds only in-frame ones; the method was immunoSEQ multiplex PCR. Here the sample spans about 82,000 clones, approximately 85% being singletons. The V gene's germline CDR1 is SGHRS and CDR2 YFSETQ. V was trimmed by 0 bases and J by 1 base, leaving 12 bases between them. The CDR3 extends over 16 amino acids. This specimen consisted of CD4+ or CD8+ T cells sorted from blood, obtained in a trial of the OX40 agonist ivuxolimab. This TCR was sampled from an adult with an advanced solid tumor such as melanoma, head and neck, liver or kidney cancer. This rearrangement joins TRBV5-1 to TRBJ2-3; D remains unclear. CDR3 DNA sequence: TGCGCCAGCAGCTTGGGGCAACCTAGAGGCACAGATACGCAGTATTTT. Amino acid sequence: CASSLGQPRGTDTQYF.